This is a list of T cell receptor beta chains from one sample in a study of T cell responses to AZD1222 COVID-19 vaccine. The data were produced by immunoSEQ multiplex PCR, yet TCRdb's version contains in-frame clones alone and is incomplete. The sample carries under 150,000 clones, 84% recorded once. The material sequenced was peripheral blood, taken 28 days after the second AZD1222 dose. The receptor set was obtained from an adult who received the AZD1222 COVID-19 vaccine. CDR3s include the opening cysteine and the closing phenylalanine or tryptophan. The order of the fields is V gene, J gene, clone size, D gene, CDR3 length, CDR3 protein, CDR3 DNA. D genes are given only for firm matches. Clone size, where shown, is once, few, many, or a class for clones that have expanded.

V: TRBV5-6
J: TRBJ1-6
size: .
D: .
length: 16
CDR3: CASSLVASSYNSPLHF
DNA: TGTGCCAGCAGCTTGGTTGCCAGCTCCTATAATTCACCCCTCCACTTT

V: TRBV5-6
J: TRBJ1-5
size: .
D: TRBD1
length: 16
CDR3: CASSVNAGQGGQPQHF
DNA: TGTGCCAGCAGCGTCAACGCCGGACAGGGAGGACAGCCCCAGCATTTT

V: TRBV14
J: TRBJ1-2
size: few
D: .
length: 14
CDR3: CASSQGVGGYGYTF
DNA: TGTGCCAGCAGCCAGGGAGTAGGAGGCTATGGCTACACCTTC

V: TRBV5-5
J: TRBJ1-2
size: .
D: .
length: 12
CDR3: CASSLEGYGYTF
DNA: TGTGCCAGCAGCTTGGAGGGGTATGGCTACACCTTC

V: TRBV5-6
J: TRBJ2-7
size: .
D: TRBD2
length: 15
CDR3: CASSETRAGGYEQYF
DNA: TGTGCCAGCAGCGAGACCCGGGCCGGGGGGTACGAGCAGTACTTC

V: TRBV9
J: TRBJ1-2
size: .
D: .
length: 13
CDR3: CASSVSGGVGYTF
DNA: TGTGCCAGCAGCGTATCGGGAGGGGTCGGCTACACCTTC

V: TRBV12-3/TRBV12-4
J: TRBJ2-7
size: once
D: TRBD1
length: 12
CDR3: CASSFGQAEQYF
DNA: TGTGCCAGCAGTTTCGGACAGGCCGAGCAGTACTTC

V: TRBV4-3
J: TRBJ2-3
size: .
D: .
length: 13
CDR3: CASSQGVRDTQYF
DNA: TGCGCCAGCAGCCAAGGAGTGAGGGATACGCAGTATTTT

V: TRBV5-4
J: TRBJ1-3
size: .
D: .
length: 14
CDR3: CASSFSGSGNTIYF
DNA: TGTGCCAGCAGCTTCTCAGGATCTGGAAACACCATATATTTT

V: TRBV7-2
J: TRBJ1-5
size: .
D: .
length: 15
CDR3: CASSTGYRAVQPQHF
DNA: TGTGCCAGCAGCACAGGGTATAGAGCGGTTCAGCCCCAGCATTTT

V: TRBV2
J: TRBJ1-5
size: .
D: TRBD1
length: 15
CDR3: CASRGGAGGSQPQHF
DNA: TGTGCCAGCAGGGGTGGCGCAGGGGGTAGTCAGCCCCAGCATTTT

V: TRBV6-5
J: TRBJ1-2
size: .
D: .
length: 15
CDR3: CASRDDNGAHYGYTF
DNA: TGTGCCAGCAGGGACGACAACGGGGCTCACTATGGCTACACCTTC

V: TRBV11-1
J: TRBJ1-3
size: few
D: .
length: 13
CDR3: CASSPPVVGTIYF
DNA: TGTGCCAGCAGCCCGCCAGTGGTCGGCACCATATATTTT

V: TRBV7-9
J: TRBJ1-6
size: .
D: .
length: 13
CDR3: CASSFGDNSPLHF
DNA: TGTGCCAGCAGCTTCGGGGATAATTCACCCCTCCACTTT

V: TRBV28
J: TRBJ2-1
size: .
D: TRBD2
length: 16
CDR3: CASSPLGSGGRNEQFF
DNA: TGTGCCAGCAGTCCCCTGGGTAGCGGGGGAAGGAATGAGCAGTTCTTC

V: TRBV5-1
J: TRBJ1-4
size: few
D: .
length: 15
CDR3: CASSFMMPTNEKLFF
DNA: TGCGCCAGCAGCTTTATGATGCCAACTAATGAAAAACTGTTTTTT

V: TRBV4-1
J: TRBJ2-5
size: .
D: TRBD2
length: 15
CDR3: CASSLEWDYGETQYF
DNA: TGCGCCAGCAGCCTTGAATGGGACTACGGAGAGACCCAGTACTTC

V: TRBV4-3
J: TRBJ1-2
size: .
D: .
length: 14
CDR3: CASSQDRRDEGYTF
DNA: TGCGCCAGCAGCCAAGATAGGAGGGATGAAGGCTACACCTTC

V: TRBV5-1
J: TRBJ2-4
size: .
D: .
length: 14
CDR3: CASSQGTAKNIQYF
DNA: TGCGCCAGCAGCCAGGGGACAGCCAAAAACATTCAGTACTTC

V: TRBV30
J: TRBJ1-3
size: .
D: TRBD1
length: 15
CDR3: CAWIKDRATGNTIYF
DNA: TGTGCCTGGATTAAGGACAGGGCGACTGGAAACACCATATATTTT

V: TRBV6-5
J: TRBJ1-5
size: few
D: .
length: 13
CDR3: CASLGNSNQPQHF
DNA: TGTGCCAGTTTAGGCAATAGCAATCAGCCCCAGCATTTT

V: TRBV5-1
J: TRBJ2-7
size: once
D: TRBD1
length: 13
CDR3: CASSWGTGYEQYF
DNA: TGCGCCAGCAGCTGGGGGACAGGTTACGAGCAGTACTTC

V: TRBV11-2
J: TRBJ2-7
size: .
D: .
length: 15
CDR3: CASQEARLSSYEQYF
DNA: TGTGCCAGCCAAGAGGCTCGATTGAGCTCCTACGAGCAGTACTTC

V: TRBV18
J: TRBJ1-3
size: .
D: .
length: 13
CDR3: CASSQTREGTIYF
DNA: TGTGCCAGCTCACAGACCAGAGAGGGCACCATATATTTT

V: TRBV4-1
J: TRBJ2-1
size: .
D: TRBD2
length: 18
CDR3: CASSQVVWTSGGNNEQFF
DNA: TGCGCCAGCAGCCAAGTCGTTTGGACTAGCGGGGGAAACAATGAGCAGTTCTTC

V: TRBV12-3/TRBV12-4
J: TRBJ1-1
size: .
D: .
length: 12
CDR3: CASSFYDTEAFF
DNA: TGTGCCAGCAGTTTTTACGACACTGAAGCTTTCTTT

V: TRBV7-2
J: TRBJ1-2
size: .
D: .
length: 13
CDR3: CASSLDGSYGYTF
DNA: TGTGCCAGCAGCTTAGATGGTTCCTATGGCTACACCTTC

V: TRBV19
J: TRBJ1-1
size: once
D: .
length: 13
CDR3: CASSPTDPFGAFF
DNA: TGTGCCAGTAGTCCAACGGACCCATTCGGAGCTTTCTTT

V: TRBV11-2
J: TRBJ2-1
size: once
D: .
length: 16
CDR3: CASSSSPPGFGNEQFF
DNA: TGTGCCAGCAGCTCCTCACCCCCAGGGTTCGGCAATGAGCAGTTCTTC

V: TRBV4-3
J: TRBJ1-5
size: .
D: .
length: 15
CDR3: CASSQDWDANQPQHF
DNA: TGCGCCAGCAGCCAAGATTGGGACGCCAATCAGCCCCAGCATTTT

V: TRBV5-4
J: TRBJ2-7
size: .
D: TRBD1
length: 15
CDR3: CASSADRDRLREQYF
DNA: TGTGCCAGCAGCGCAGACCGGGACAGATTACGGGAGCAGTACTTC

V: TRBV5-8
J: TRBJ2-5
size: .
D: .
length: 13
CDR3: CASSFRRQETQYF
DNA: TGTGCCAGCAGCTTCCGTAGACAAGAGACCCAGTACTTC

V: TRBV7-9
J: TRBJ1-2
size: .
D: .
length: 12
CDR3: CASSLAGAGYTF
DNA: TGTGCCAGCAGCTTAGCAGGGGCTGGCTACACCTTC

V: TRBV14
J: TRBJ1-1
size: .
D: .
length: 13
CDR3: CASSQFLQVEAFF
DNA: TGTGCCAGCAGCCAATTTTTACAGGTTGAAGCTTTCTTT

V: TRBV27
J: TRBJ2-5
size: .
D: .
length: 14
CDR3: CASSIGGNQETQYF
DNA: TGTGCCAGCAGCATTGGGGGGAACCAAGAGACCCAGTACTTC

V: TRBV24-1
J: TRBJ2-3
size: .
D: .
length: 14
CDR3: CATSETGSTDTQYF
DNA: TGTGCCACCAGTGAGACAGGAAGCACAGATACGCAGTATTTT

V: TRBV19
J: TRBJ1-5
size: few
D: TRBD1
length: 16
CDR3: CASSTLTGDSNQPQHF
DNA: TGTGCCAGTAGTACCCTGACAGGGGATAGCAATCAGCCCCAGCATTTT

V: TRBV19
J: TRBJ1-1
size: .
D: .
length: 13
CDR3: CASRPGRDTEAFF
DNA: TGTGCCAGTAGGCCCGGTCGAGACACTGAAGCTTTCTTT

V: TRBV30
J: TRBJ1-2
size: .
D: .
length: 10
CDR3: CAWGDGGYTF
DNA: TGTGCCTGGGGGGATGGTGGCTACACCTTC

V: TRBV5-1
J: TRBJ1-2
size: .
D: .
length: 14
CDR3: CASSRDGANYGYTF
DNA: TGCGCCAGCAGCCGGGACGGGGCTAACTATGGCTACACCTTC

V: TRBV4-1
J: TRBJ1-5
size: .
D: .
length: 17
CDR3: CASSNRDLGISNQPQHF
DNA: TGCGCCAGCAGCAACCGGGACCTCGGGATTAGCAATCAGCCCCAGCATTTT

V: TRBV9
J: TRBJ2-1
size: .
D: .
length: 11
CDR3: CASSLQNEQFF
DNA: TGTGCCAGCAGCCTCCAGAATGAGCAGTTCTTC

V: TRBV5-1
J: TRBJ2-5
size: .
D: TRBD1
length: 16
CDR3: CASSLNRQGPEETQYF
DNA: TGCGCCAGCAGCTTGAACAGACAGGGACCCGAAGAGACCCAGTACTTC

V: TRBV28
J: TRBJ1-6
size: .
D: .
length: 11
CDR3: CASSLRSPLHF
DNA: TGTGCCAGCAGTTTACGTTCACCCCTCCACTTT

V: TRBV6-5
J: TRBJ1-2
size: .
D: TRBD1
length: 13
CDR3: CASSPGQSYGYTF
DNA: TGTGCCAGCAGTCCGGGACAGTCCTATGGCTACACCTTC

V: TRBV1
J: TRBJ1-6
size: .
D: .
length: 17
CDR3: CTSSQDPRTGGESPLHF
DNA: TGCACCAGCAGCCAAGATCCACGGACAGGGGGCGAGTCACCCCTCCACTTT

V: TRBV6-5
J: TRBJ2-7
size: .
D: .
length: 15
CDR3: CASSSEGTGDYEQYF
DNA: TGTGCCAGCAGTTCCGAGGGGACGGGGGACTACGAGCAGTACTTC

V: TRBV19
J: TRBJ2-1
size: once
D: .
length: 12
CDR3: CASRGGLGEQFF
DNA: TGTGCCAGTAGAGGCGGTCTTGGCGAGCAGTTCTTC

V: TRBV6-2/TRBV6-3
J: TRBJ1-5
size: .
D: .
length: 14
CDR3: CASSYDRENQPQHF
DNA: TGTGCCAGCAGTTACGATCGGGAGAATCAGCCCCAGCATTTT

V: TRBV19
J: TRBJ1-1
size: .
D: TRBD1
length: 14
CDR3: CASSVDRGPTEAFF
DNA: TGTGCCAGTAGTGTTGACAGGGGGCCCACTGAAGCTTTCTTT

V: TRBV3-1/TRBV3-2
J: TRBJ1-6
size: once
D: .
length: 18
CDR3: CASSQVTGISSYNSPLHF
DNA: TGTGCCAGCAGCCAAGTAACGGGCATAAGCTCCTATAATTCACCCCTCCACTTT

V: TRBV3-1/TRBV3-2
J: TRBJ2-4
size: .
D: TRBD2
length: 16
CDR3: CASSQEASGGAGIQYF
DNA: TGTGCCAGCAGCCAAGAAGCTAGCGGGGGGGCCGGCATTCAGTACTTC

V: TRBV29-1
J: TRBJ1-2
size: .
D: TRBD1
length: 15
CDR3: CSVAGDRAGNYGYTF
DNA: TGCAGCGTCGCTGGGGACAGGGCGGGAAACTATGGCTACACCTTC

V: TRBV2
J: TRBJ1-5
size: few
D: .
length: 15
CDR3: CASRSPGGSNQPQHF
DNA: TGTGCCAGCCGAAGCCCCGGCGGGAGCAATCAGCCCCAGCATTTT

V: TRBV7-2
J: TRBJ1-2
size: .
D: .
length: 15
CDR3: CASSLGSGPPYGYTF
DNA: TGTGCCAGCAGCTTAGGATCGGGGCCCCCCTATGGCTACACCTTC

V: TRBV5-1
J: TRBJ2-5
size: .
D: .
length: 13
CDR3: CASSLEIQETQYF
DNA: TGCGCCAGCAGCCTTGAGATCCAAGAGACCCAGTACTTC

V: TRBV6-5
J: TRBJ2-7
size: .
D: .
length: 13
CDR3: CASSRAGIYEQYF
DNA: TGTGCCAGCAGCCGCGCGGGGATCTACGAGCAGTACTTC

V: TRBV5-1
J: TRBJ1-1
size: few
D: TRBD1
length: 15
CDR3: CASSSLTGKHTEAFF
DNA: TGCGCCAGCAGCTCCTTGACAGGGAAACACACTGAAGCTTTCTTT

V: TRBV5-4
J: TRBJ2-3
size: .
D: .
length: 14
CDR3: CASSIGLGVDTQYF
DNA: TGTGCCAGCAGCATCGGCCTAGGGGTAGATACGCAGTATTTT